Sequencing of this T cell receptor beta chain was carried out in a study of control samples from healthy donors and cancer patients. TCRdb keeps only in-frame clones here, not all; method: immunoSEQ multiplex PCR. Among about 86,000 clones listed, more than 80% were seen once. This CDR3 contains 13 residues. Material for sequencing was blood. The V and J genes are TRBV21-1 and TRBJ1-5. TRBV21-1 is a pseudogene segment. The source of this sequence is a woman in her twenties or thirties in good health. The CDR3 DNA follows: TGTGCCAGCAAGGTGGGCGGGAATCAGCCCCAGCATTTT. It translates to CASKVGGNQPQHF.